Included here is one T cell receptor (beta chain) sequence, with context. Its antigen is as yet unknown. This sample is part of a study of cytomegalovirus exposure and HLA in healthy donors. Findings and limits, study-wide: As was reported, the classifier diagnosed cytomegalovirus status with high specificity and sensitivity.

The primer mix had 60 Vbeta and 13 Jbeta primers. Clones were sequenced by immunoSEQ multiplex PCR, and TCRdb holds only the in-frame ones, with some missing. The sample includes about 110,000 clones, roughly 80% of them seen just once. Germline V gives CDR1 SGHTA, CDR2 FQGNSA. V gave up 5 bases and J gave up 3 bases, with 13 bases separating them. The CDR3 sequence is 15 residues long. The sample was PBMCs. The receptor's source is a man in his 60s in good health and CMV-seronegative. The V and J genes are TRBV7-2 and TRBJ1-4; no clear D gene. CDR3 in DNA: TGTGCCAGCAGCATCCAGACGGGTGCTAATGAAAAACTGTTTTTT. Protein product: CASSIQTGANEKLFF.